This T cell receptor (beta chain) is drawn from a study of blood T cell repertoires in COVID-19. About the study: Specimens from acute and convalescent COVID-19 originated in the United States, Italy and Spain. T cells, B-cell-depleted T cells, or PBMCs provided the cDNA or gDNA that served as material.

The sample holds a few counts of this clone. Original methodology: How many nucleated cells were present was estimated from reference gene primer amplification. Only in-frame clones appear in the TCRdb table, and some are missing; sequencing was by immunoSEQ multiplex PCR. V, J and clone size reflect that table, while D and trimming were determined from the DNA. The table includes approximately 94,000 clones, around four fifths detected once. V lost 3 bases and J lost 2, with 11 bases in between. Germline V CDR1 and CDR2: ENHRY, SYGVKD. This CDR3 is built from 15 residues. The clonotype comes from a man in his sixties or seventies with active or convalescent COVID-19. The chain joins TRBV10-3 to TRBJ1-5; D may be TRBD1 (6 bases). The sequenced material came from peripheral blood. The CDR3 region is CAISEGGHGNQPQHF. CDR3 DNA: TGTGCCATCAGTGAAGGGGGTCATGGCAATCAGCCCCAGCATTTT.